The rows below give T cell receptor beta chains drawn from one sample of a study of blood T cell repertoires in COVID-19. The method was immunoSEQ multiplex PCR; TCRdb's version includes in-frame clones alone and lacks a portion of them. In the table there are over 150,000 clones, 75% to 80% of which are singletons. Material: peripheral blood. The receptors were gathered from a woman in her seventies with acute or convalescent COVID-19. CDR3s leave out the opening cysteine and the closing phenylalanine or tryptophan. Fields, in order: J gene, clone size, V gene, CDR3 protein. The listing skips clone size in some rows; elsewhere it reads once, few, many or a size class.

J: TRBJ2-7; size: NA; V: TRBV19; CDR3: ASSPGTVSHEQY
J: TRBJ2-1; size: NA; V: TRBV24-1; CDR3: ATSDLTGGYNEQF
J: TRBJ2-1; size: NA; V: TRBV7-2; CDR3: ASSLALAGEFQF
J: TRBJ1-5; size: NA; V: TRBV7-2; CDR3: ASSPREPNQPQH
J: TRBJ1-2; size: NA; V: TRBV4-2; CDR3: ASSQEEGRRYGYT
J: TRBJ1-2; size: few; V: TRBV2; CDR3: ASGLTDRDYT
J: TRBJ2-7; size: NA; V: TRBV5-6; CDR3: ASSLAISYEQY
J: TRBJ2-3; size: NA; V: TRBV2; CDR3: ASRAGTSADTQY
J: TRBJ1-2; size: NA; V: TRBV5-4; CDR3: ASTLTGGYGYT
J: TRBJ1-1; size: NA; V: TRBV5-1; CDR3: ASSWAGAGETEAF
J: TRBJ1-4; size: NA; V: TRBV6-6; CDR3: AIAPALGKPNEKLF
J: TRBJ2-2; size: NA; V: TRBV6-5; CDR3: ASSIQAGGTGELF
J: TRBJ2-7; size: NA; V: TRBV9; CDR3: ASSGETGSNEQY
J: TRBJ2-7; size: NA; V: TRBV10-2; CDR3: ASREGLAGGLH
J: TRBJ1-6; size: NA; V: TRBV4-2; CDR3: ASSQETENSPLH
J: TRBJ2-3; size: NA; V: TRBV10-3; CDR3: AISPGTGVIDTQY
J: TRBJ2-5; size: NA; V: TRBV5-6; CDR3: ASPPPSGETQY
J: TRBJ2-3; size: many; V: TRBV24-1; CDR3: ATSARKGTSGTDTQY
J: TRBJ2-1; size: NA; V: TRBV5-1; CDR3: ASSPMGGSYNEQF
J: TRBJ2-1; size: NA; V: TRBV9; CDR3: ASSADNNEQF
J: TRBJ2-7; size: NA; V: TRBV7-9; CDR3: ASSRGDEGGKQY
J: TRBJ2-3; size: NA; V: TRBV19; CDR3: ASIPSGRSTDTQY
J: TRBJ1-6; size: few; V: TRBV9; CDR3: ASSTRVGSPLH
J: TRBJ2-5; size: NA; V: TRBV18; CDR3: ASSPLRLAGQETQY
J: TRBJ1-1; size: NA; V: TRBV7-9; CDR3: ASSFSTEAF
J: TRBJ2-2; size: NA; V: TRBV2; CDR3: ASRRGLSNTGELF
J: TRBJ2-7; size: NA; V: TRBV29-1; CDR3: SVVPGGSYEQY
J: TRBJ1-2; size: once; V: TRBV7-9; CDR3: ASSLWGDYGYT
J: TRBJ2-5; size: NA; V: TRBV7-3; CDR3: ASSLRGSQTQY
J: TRBJ2-2; size: NA; V: TRBV12-2; CDR3: ASRFVRRAYTGELF
J: TRBJ1-5; size: few; V: TRBV28; CDR3: ASMRGGSGNQPQH
J: TRBJ2-7; size: NA; V: TRBV6-5; CDR3: GCKPGLAGLEQY
J: TRBJ1-3; size: once; V: TRBV11-3; CDR3: ASSTGSGNTIY
J: TRBJ2-5; size: NA; V: TRBV19; CDR3: ASSIADQETQY
J: TRBJ1-2; size: few; V: TRBV7-9; CDR3: ASSFTDYGYT
J: TRBJ1-1; size: few; V: TRBV12-3/TRBV12-4; CDR3: ASSFMGGAEAF
J: TRBJ2-1; size: many; V: TRBV5-1; CDR3: ASSLDTSGGSYNEQF
J: TRBJ2-2; size: many; V: TRBV5-1; CDR3: ASSLALQTGPTGELF
J: TRBJ2-7; size: NA; V: TRBV2; CDR3: ASKQNTQRSYEQY
J: TRBJ1-1; size: NA; V: TRBV18; CDR3: ASSPRRARAANTEAF
J: TRBJ2-2; size: NA; V: TRBV29-1; CDR3: SVGPGLLNTGELF
J: TRBJ2-2; size: NA; V: TRBV19; CDR3: ASSSGTGDTGELF
J: TRBJ2-7; size: once; V: TRBV21-1; CDR3: ASSIPQEDEGEQY
J: TRBJ2-1; size: NA; V: TRBV7-2; CDR3: ASSLPAQSALSGNEQF
J: TRBJ1-2; size: few; V: TRBV12-3/TRBV12-4; CDR3: ASSFTGFNGYT
J: TRBJ2-3; size: NA; V: TRBV6-5; CDR3: ASSQYSGGTDTQY
J: TRBJ2-1; size: NA; V: TRBV10-3; CDR3: AISESEAGAYNEQF
J: TRBJ1-2; size: NA; V: TRBV20-1; CDR3: SASATGGNYGYT
J: TRBJ2-7; size: NA; V: TRBV9; CDR3: ASSVGGRGYEQY
J: TRBJ2-1; size: NA; V: TRBV28; CDR3: ASSFLREPANEQF
J: TRBJ1-2; size: NA; V: TRBV7-9; CDR3: ASSYGTGVGYT
J: TRBJ1-1; size: NA; V: TRBV7-2; CDR3: ASSLSTGLEAF